The source of this TCR beta chain is a study of Ad26.COV2.S vaccination and SARS-CoV-2 variants. Broader study findings: After vaccination, reports described spike-specific CD8+ and CD4+ T cell responses as showing substantial breadth.

CDR1 MNHNY and CDR2 SVGAGI come from the germline V gene (reference sequence). The length of the CDR3 is 17 residues. Trimming pared 5 bases from V and 5 bases from J, leaving 24 bases between. Notes on this clone: Its antigen is not identified.

TCRdb keeps only in-frame clones here, not all; method: immunoSEQ multiplex PCR. The sample shows nearly 400,000 clones, 70% to 90% of them seen only once. Treatment defined: roughly 20 received Ad26.COV2.S at low or high dose, single or two shots; five or six received placebo; per-sample allocation not given. Samples came from day 63 after the first vaccine or placebo injection. The clonotype originates from a person aged 18-65 years who received the Ad26.COV2.S COVID-19 vaccine or a placebo. This chain links TRBV6-6 with TRBJ1-1; D possibly corresponds to TRBD1 (5 bases). Sequencing was performed on peripheral blood, taken in a trial of Ad26.COV2.S vaccine versus placebo. CDR3 in DNA: TGTGCCAGCAGTCGACCGGCAGGGAGGATGTGGGGGACTGAAGCTTTCTTT. This gives the protein CASSRPAGRMWGTEAFF.